A selection of T cell receptor beta chains follows, all from one sample in a study of identical twins. TCRdb reprocessed the 5' RACE reads with MiXCR, giving one entry per CDR3 protein. The profile shows roughly 1,500,000 distinct CDR3 sequences, 32% of them singletons. Sequenced material: cord blood. These receptors originate from a newborn girl in good health. The CDR3 runs from the conserved cysteine through the conserved F or W. A D gene is named only where the DNA matches it firmly. Clone size is shown for a subset of rows, as once, few, many or a class of expanded clone.

D gene | clone size | J gene | V gene | CDR3 protein | CDR3 DNA
TRBD1 | few | TRBJ1-2 | TRBV15 | CATSRRQGENGYTF | TGTGCCACCAGCAGACGACAGGGGGAAAATGGCTACACCTTC
TRBD2 | few | TRBJ2-7 | TRBV28 | CASALAGARSYEQYF | TGTGCCAGCGCCCTAGCGGGAGCTAGAAGCTACGAGCAGTACTTC
TRBD1 | few | TRBJ2-1 | TRBV6-5 | CASSWSGGYNEQFF | TGTGCCAGCAGTTGGTCAGGGGGCTACAATGAGCAGTTCTTC
. | few | TRBJ2-2 | TRBV5-1 | CASSLEASGELFF | TGCGCCAGCAGCTTGGAGGCTTCCGGGGAGCTGTTTTTT
. | many | TRBJ1-2 | TRBV25-1 | CASSEALGDYGYTF | TGTGCCAGCAGTGAGGCCCTTGGGGATTATGGCTACACCTTC
. | . | TRBJ2-7 | TRBV11-1 | CASSQPYTHYSYEQYF | TGTGCCAGCAGCCAACCTTATACTCACTATTCCTACGAGCAGTACTTC
. | . | TRBJ1-1 | TRBV27 | CASSPSLLGNTEAFF | TGTGCCAGCAGTCCTTCACTACTAGGGAACACTGAAGCTTTCTTT
. | . | TRBJ2-3 | TRBV4-1 | CASSQFYGLPVADTQYF | TGCGCCAGCAGCCAGTTCTACGGACTCCCAGTGGCAGATACGCAGTATTTT
. | few | TRBJ2-3 | TRBV5-1 | CASSLNPEDTQYF | TGCGCCAGCAGCTTGAACCCCGAAGATACGCAGTATTTT
. | . | TRBJ1-4 | TRBV11-2 | CASSLVGIGEKLFF | TGTGCCAGCAGCTTAGTTGGGATCGGGGAAAAACTGTTTTTT
TRBD2 | . | TRBJ2-1 | TRBV27 | CASSSVSGRPYNEQFF | TGTGCCAGCAGTAGTGTGAGCGGGAGGCCCTACAATGAGCAGTTCTTC
TRBD2 | . | TRBJ2-2 | TRBV4-2 | CASSQELLGLAGENTGELFF | TGTGCCAGCAGCCAAGAACTATTGGGACTAGCGGGAGAGAACACCGGGGAGCTGTTTTTT
. | many | TRBJ1-6 | TRBV5-1 | CASSLGRDSPLHF | TGCGCCAGCAGCTTGGGACGGGACTCACCCCTCCACTTT
TRBD2 | . | TRBJ2-5 | TRBV20-1 | CSARDPGLAGTQYF | TGCAGTGCTAGAGACCCGGGACTAGCCGGGACCCAGTACTTC
TRBD2 | few | TRBJ2-1 | TRBV28 | CASISLAGGNNEQFF | TGTGCCAGCATCTCACTAGCGGGAGGGAACAATGAGCAGTTCTTC
TRBD2 | few | TRBJ2-6 | TRBV5-1 | CASSLWTSGRAGANVLTF | TGCGCCAGCAGCCTATGGACTAGCGGGAGGGCTGGGGCCAACGTCCTGACTTTC
TRBD1 | few | TRBJ1-4 | TRBV4-1 | CASSPAGTGNEKLFF | TGCGCCAGCAGCCCAGCCGGGACAGGGAATGAAAAACTGTTTTTT
. | . | TRBJ1-4 | TRBV6-2/TRBV6-3 | CASSYWIGSEKLFF | TGTGCCAGCAGTTACTGGATCGGGAGTGAAAAACTGTTTTTT
. | few | TRBJ1-2 | TRBV6-2/TRBV6-3 | CASSNRVRDGYTF | TGTGCCAGCAGCAACAGGGTTAGGGATGGCTACACCTTC
TRBD2 | . | TRBJ2-3 | TRBV4-1 | CASSHSAGGTDTQYF | TGCGCCAGCAGCCATTCGGCGGGGGGGACAGATACGCAGTATTTT
TRBD1 | . | TRBJ1-2 | TRBV20-1 | CSATGTGKYYGYTF | TGCAGTGCTACCGGGACAGGAAAGTACTATGGCTACACCTTC
. | . | TRBJ2-7 | TRBV27 | CASSFVRGYERSF | TGTGCCAGCAGTTTCGTCAGGGGCTACGAGCGGTCCTTC
. | few | TRBJ2-3 | TRBV5-1 | CASSSKNGGTQYF | TGCGCCAGCAGCTCGAAAAACGGAGGTACGCAGTATTTT
TRBD2 | . | TRBJ2-3 | TRBV6-6 | CASSYATGGFTDAQYF | TGTGCCAGCAGTTACGCAACGGGAGGCTTCACAGATGCGCAGTATTTT
TRBD1 | few | TRBJ2-7 | TRBV20-1 | CSAAGQGNTYEQYF | TGCAGTGCGGCGGGACAGGGGAATACCTACGAGCAGTACTTC
TRBD2 | many | TRBJ2-7 | TRBV29-1 | CSVPGPSGSSYEQYF | TGCAGCGTTCCGGGACCTAGCGGTAGCTCCTACGAGCAGTACTTC
. | . | TRBJ1-2 | TRBV6-1 | CASSDWINYGYTF | TGTGCCAGCAGTGATTGGATAAACTATGGCTACACCTTC
TRBD2 | . | TRBJ2-7 | TRBV27 | CASTKSGGSILSYEQYF | TGTGCCAGCACAAAGTCGGGAGGGAGTATCCTCTCCTACGAGCAGTACTTC
. | . | TRBJ2-3 | TRBV5-5 | CASSPDGRDTQYF | TGTGCCAGCAGTCCTGACGGGCGGGATACGCAGTATTTT
. | . | TRBJ2-1 | TRBV4-1 | CASSHRVSIPVPYNEQFF | TGCGCCAGCAGCCATCGGGTCTCGATCCCGGTCCCCTACAATGAGCAGTTCTTC
. | . | TRBJ1-5 | TRBV10-3 | CAISDPGVGNQPQHF | TGTGCCATCAGTGATCCAGGGGTCGGCAATCAGCCCCAGCATTTT
. | once | TRBJ1-1 | TRBV4-1 | CASSQGNRAANTEAFF | TGCGCCAGCAGCCAAGGGAACAGGGCGGCGAACACTGAAGCTTTCTTT
TRBD2 | . | TRBJ2-1 | TRBV4-1 | CASSQATSGSGDEQFF | TGCGCCAGCAGCCAGGCGACTAGCGGGAGTGGCGATGAGCAGTTCTTC
. | many | TRBJ2-5 | TRBV24-1 | CATSDGGQETQYF | TGTGCCACCAGTGATGGCGGGCAAGAGACCCAGTACTTC
. | . | TRBJ2-3 | TRBV27 | CASSSSRIYSDTQYF | TGTGCCAGCAGCTCCTCTCGCATCTACTCAGATACGCAGTATTTT
TRBD2 | . | TRBJ2-3 | TRBV5-1 | CASRRTSGVADTQYF | TGCGCCAGCAGACGGACTAGCGGGGTTGCAGATACGCAGTATTTT
. | . | TRBJ1-4 | TRBV6-6 | CASSQGWLGSEKLFF | TGTGCCAGCAGCCAGGGTTGGTTAGGGTCTGAAAAACTGTTTTTT
. | . | TRBJ1-1 | TRBV7-8 | CASSLMALNTEAFF | TGTGCCAGCAGCTTAATGGCACTGAACACTGAAGCTTTCTTT
TRBD2 | . | TRBJ2-3 | TRBV4-1 | CASSFRGRTSGGSTDTQYF | TGCGCCAGCAGCTTCCGTGGCCGAACTAGCGGGGGTAGCACAGATACGCAGTATTTT
. | few | TRBJ1-2 | TRBV5-1 | CASSRGTTASFYGYTF | TGCGCCAGCAGCCGGGGGACAACGGCCTCCTTCTATGGCTACACCTTC
TRBD1 | . | TRBJ2-3 | TRBV12-3/TRBV12-4 | CASRLQGAMADTQYF | TGTGCCAGCAGGTTACAGGGGGCGATGGCAGATACGCAGTATTTT
TRBD2 | . | TRBJ2-7 | TRBV5-1 | CASSLVTSGDYNEQYF | TGCGCCAGCAGCTTGGTCACTAGCGGGGACTACAATGAGCAGTACTTC
. | . | TRBJ2-3 | TRBV10-3 | CAISESVQGTDTQYF | TGTGCCATCAGTGAGTCGGTACAGGGCACAGATACGCAGTATTTT
TRBD2 | few | TRBJ2-3 | TRBV7-8 | CASSLEAGGPADTQYF | TGTGCCAGCAGCTTAGAAGCGGGGGGGCCCGCAGATACGCAGTATTTT
. | few | TRBJ1-1 | TRBV10-3 | CAISESMVYEAFF | TGTGCCATCAGTGAGTCAATGGTTTATGAAGCTTTCTTT